Listed below are T cell receptor beta chains from one sample, sequenced in a study of T cell responses to AZD1222 COVID-19 vaccine. Assay used: immunoSEQ multiplex PCR; TCRdb lists only in-frame clones, some missing. The table has about 160,000 clones, 88% seen once. The sequenced sample was peripheral blood, obtained on day 0 of AZD1222 vaccination. These receptors were taken from an adult in good health. Each CDR3 is given with its conserved first and last residue. Each record gives: D gene, J gene, clone size, V gene, CDR3 protein, CDR3 DNA. The D gene is left open where the match is weak. Clone sizes are given selectively: once, few, many, or a class where the clone is expanded.

NA TRBJ2-7 NA TRBV6-5 CASSYSYSYEQYF TGTGCCAGCAGTTACTCGTACAGCTACGAGCAGTACTTC
NA TRBJ2-5 once TRBV7-3 CASSLNPWGTQYF TGTGCCAGCTCTTTGAACCCCTGGGGGACCCAGTACTTC
TRBD1 TRBJ1-1 NA TRBV5-8 CASSRGQGSVGNTEAFF TGTGCCAGCAGCCGGGGACAGGGGTCTGTAGGAAACACTGAAGCTTTCTTT
NA TRBJ1-4 NA TRBV3-1/TRBV3-2 CASSQDLGTTNEKLFF TGTGCCAGCAGCCAAGATCTAGGGACAACTAATGAAAAACTGTTTTTT
NA TRBJ1-1 few TRBV30 CAWTRNTEAFF TGTGCCTGGACCAGGAACACTGAAGCTTTCTTT
NA TRBJ1-6 NA TRBV15 CATSGGIKDSPLHF TGTGCCACCAGCGGCGGAATAAAGGATTCACCCCTCCACTTT
TRBD1 TRBJ2-5 NA TRBV5-8 CASSLSWTGVQETQYF TGTGCCAGCAGCTTGAGTTGGACAGGGGTACAAGAGACCCAGTACTTC
TRBD1 TRBJ1-2 NA TRBV24-1 CATSDPQGARGYTF TGTGCCACCAGTGATCCACAGGGGGCGCGAGGCTACACCTTC
NA TRBJ1-2 medium-sized TRBV4-1 CASSQRGPIGRGGYTF TGCGCCAGCAGCCAACGAGGCCCAATAGGCAGAGGGGGCTACACCTTC
NA TRBJ1-5 NA TRBV6-5 CASSYSHNQPQHF TGTGCCAGCAGTTACTCCCATAATCAGCCCCAGCATTTT
NA TRBJ1-1 NA TRBV2 CASNRQGKTEAFF TGTGCCAGCAATCGGCAGGGGAAAACTGAAGCTTTCTTT
NA TRBJ1-2 NA TRBV6-1 CASSEGQPSGYGYTF TGTGCCAGCAGCGAAGGTCAGCCCTCGGGCTATGGCTACACCTTC
NA TRBJ2-3 NA TRBV2 CASSQETDTQYF TGTGCCAGCAGTCAAGAGACAGATACGCAGTATTTT
NA TRBJ2-2 NA TRBV7-2 CASSLAHLQRVGELFF TGTGCCAGCAGCTTAGCCCACCTTCAGCGCGTAGGGGAGCTGTTTTTT
NA TRBJ2-2 NA TRBV7-2 CASSQDSANTGELFF TGTGCCAGCAGCCAGGACAGCGCGAACACCGGGGAGCTGTTTTTT
TRBD2 TRBJ2-1 NA TRBV10-3 CAISPILAGGPIPKFF TGTGCCATCAGCCCCATACTAGCGGGAGGGCCAATTCCGAAGTTCTTC
NA TRBJ1-1 NA TRBV7-9 CASSLQGMNTEAFF TGTGCCAGCAGCTTACAGGGTATGAACACTGAAGCTTTCTTT
TRBD1 TRBJ1-5 NA TRBV5-8 CANMGQGRWQPQHF TGTGCCAACATGGGACAGGGGAGGTGGCAGCCCCAGCATTTT